This TCR beta chain was identified in a study of blood T cell repertoires in COVID-19. About the study: The cDNA or gDNA used as material had been derived from T cells, B-cell-depleted T cells, or PBMCs.

Sequencing used immunoSEQ multiplex PCR; TCRdb keeps in-frame clones, though not all of them. The repertoire holds 150,000 to 250,000 clones, with 70% to 80% as singletons. This CDR3 is 15 amino acids long. The V and J ends lost 2 bases and 0 bases respectively, with 10 bases between them. Germline V gene lookup returns CDR1 SSHAT and CDR2 FNYEAQ (reference sequence). The receptor was derived from a middle-aged woman with COVID-19, enrolled during active disease. The chain joins TRBV7-7 to TRBJ2-5; D might be TRBD1 (6 bases). What was sequenced was peripheral blood. The CDR3 DNA follows: TGTGCCAGCAGCTTATCTTGGACAGACCAAGAGACCCAGTACTTC. This gives the protein CASSLSWTDQETQYF.